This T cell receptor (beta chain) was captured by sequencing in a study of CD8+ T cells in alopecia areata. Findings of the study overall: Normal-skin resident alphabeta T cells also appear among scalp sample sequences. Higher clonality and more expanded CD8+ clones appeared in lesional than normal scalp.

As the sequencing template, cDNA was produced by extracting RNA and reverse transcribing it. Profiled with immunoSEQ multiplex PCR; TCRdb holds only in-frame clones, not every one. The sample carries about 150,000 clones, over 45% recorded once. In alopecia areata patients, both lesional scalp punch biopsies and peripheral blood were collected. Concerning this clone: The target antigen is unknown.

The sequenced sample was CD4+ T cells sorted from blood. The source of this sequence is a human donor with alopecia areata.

The CDR3 loop reads CASSLAYGYTF. CDR3 in DNA: TGTGCCAGCAGCTTAGCGTATGGCTACACCTTC. This chain uses TRBV7-9 with TRBJ1-2; no definite D call. Germline loops: CDR1 SEHNR, CDR2 FQNEAQ (reference sequence). The length of the CDR3 is 11 residues. V was clipped by 0 bases and J by 5 bases, with 1 base between them.